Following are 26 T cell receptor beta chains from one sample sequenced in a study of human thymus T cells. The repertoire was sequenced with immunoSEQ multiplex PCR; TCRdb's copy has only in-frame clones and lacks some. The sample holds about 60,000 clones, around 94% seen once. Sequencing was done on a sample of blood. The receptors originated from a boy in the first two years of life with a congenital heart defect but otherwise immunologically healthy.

As DNA, the CDR3 is TGTGCCTGGAGAACCGGTTACGAGCAGTACTTC. It specifies CAWRTGYEQYF. V usage is TRBV30 and J usage is TRBJ2-7; no clear D. Germline V gives CDR1 GTSNPN, CDR2 SVGIG (reference sequence). V was shortened by 3 bases and J by 4 bases, with 7 bases between the two germline ends. The CDR3 has 11 residues.

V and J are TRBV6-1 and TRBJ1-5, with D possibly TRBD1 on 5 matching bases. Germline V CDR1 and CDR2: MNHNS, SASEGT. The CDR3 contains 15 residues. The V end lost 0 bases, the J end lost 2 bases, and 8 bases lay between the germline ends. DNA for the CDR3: TGTGCCAGCAGTGAAGCATGGGGGGGCAATCAGCCCCAGCATTTT. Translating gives CASSEAWGGNQPQHF.

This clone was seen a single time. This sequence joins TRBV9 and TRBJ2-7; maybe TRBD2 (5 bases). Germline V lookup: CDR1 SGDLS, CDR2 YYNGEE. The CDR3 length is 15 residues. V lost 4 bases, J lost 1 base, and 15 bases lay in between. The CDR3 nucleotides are TGTGCCAGCAGCCCGACGAGCGGCTCTTCCTACGAGCAGTACTTC. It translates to CASSPTSGSSYEQYF.

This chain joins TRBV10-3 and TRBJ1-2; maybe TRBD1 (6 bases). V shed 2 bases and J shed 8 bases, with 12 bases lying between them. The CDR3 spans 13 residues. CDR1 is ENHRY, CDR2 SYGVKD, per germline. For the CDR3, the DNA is TGTGCCATCAGTGAGGGCAGGGGTGTAGGCTACACCTTC. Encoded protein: CAISEGRGVGYTF.

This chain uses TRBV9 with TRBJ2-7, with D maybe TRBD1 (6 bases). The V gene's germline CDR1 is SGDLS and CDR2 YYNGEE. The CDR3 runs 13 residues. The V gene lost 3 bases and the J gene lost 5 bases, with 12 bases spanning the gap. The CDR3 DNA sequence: TGTGCCAGCAGCGCCACAGGGTCCAACGAGCAGTACTTC. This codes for CASSATGSNEQYF. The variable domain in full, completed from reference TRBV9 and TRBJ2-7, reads DSGVTQTPKHLITATGQRVTLRCSPRSGDLSVYWYQQSLDQGLQFLIQYYNGEERAKGNILERFSAQQFPDLHSELNLSSLELGDSALYFCASSATGSNEQYFGPGTRLTVT.

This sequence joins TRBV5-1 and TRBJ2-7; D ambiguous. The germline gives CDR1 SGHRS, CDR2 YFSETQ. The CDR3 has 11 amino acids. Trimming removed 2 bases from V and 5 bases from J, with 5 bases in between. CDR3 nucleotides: TGCGCCAGCAGCTTCGGAAACGAGCAGTACTTC. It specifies CASSFGNEQYF.

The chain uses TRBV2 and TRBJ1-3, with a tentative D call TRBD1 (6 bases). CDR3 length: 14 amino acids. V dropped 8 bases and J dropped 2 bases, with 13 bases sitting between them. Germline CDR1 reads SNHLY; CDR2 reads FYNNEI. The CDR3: CASGGQSTGNTIYF. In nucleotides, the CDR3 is TGTGCCAGCGGGGGGCAGTCTACTGGAAACACCATATATTTT. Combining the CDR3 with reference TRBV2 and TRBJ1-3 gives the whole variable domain EPEVTQTPSHQVTQMGQEVILRCVPISNHLYFYWYRQILGQKVEFLVSFYNNEISEKSEIFDDQFSVERPDGSNFTLKIRSTKLEDSAMYFCASGGQSTGNTIYFGEGSWLTVV.

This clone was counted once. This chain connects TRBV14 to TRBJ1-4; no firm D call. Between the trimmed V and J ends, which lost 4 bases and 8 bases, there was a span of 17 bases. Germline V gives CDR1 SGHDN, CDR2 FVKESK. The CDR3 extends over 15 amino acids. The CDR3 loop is CASSPRGTRYEKLFF. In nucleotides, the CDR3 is TGTGCCAGCAGCCCACGTGGCACCCGTTACGAAAAACTGTTTTTT.

In DNA form, the CDR3 reads TGTGCCAGTAGTATCAACGTAGCCTACAATGAGCAGTTCTTC. This gives the protein CASSINVAYNEQFF. This chain joins TRBV19 and TRBJ2-1; D is ambiguous. The CDR3 loop spans 14 amino acids. Per the germline V gene, CDR1 is LNHDA and CDR2 is SQIVND (reference sequence). V was cut by 3 bases and J by 2 bases, with 8 bases left in between.

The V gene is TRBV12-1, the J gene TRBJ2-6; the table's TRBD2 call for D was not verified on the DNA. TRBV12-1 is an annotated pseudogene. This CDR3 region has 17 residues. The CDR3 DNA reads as TGTGCCAGCGTCTTCGCCAGGGACTCGACTGGGGCCAACGTCCTGACTTTC. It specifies CASVFARDSTGANVLTF.

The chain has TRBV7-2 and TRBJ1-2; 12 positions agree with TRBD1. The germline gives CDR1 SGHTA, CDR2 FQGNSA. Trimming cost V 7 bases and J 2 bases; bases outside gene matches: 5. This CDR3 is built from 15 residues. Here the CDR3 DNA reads TGTGCCAGCAATAGGGACAGGGGGCAAAACTATGGCTACACCTTC. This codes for CASNRDRGQNYGYTF.

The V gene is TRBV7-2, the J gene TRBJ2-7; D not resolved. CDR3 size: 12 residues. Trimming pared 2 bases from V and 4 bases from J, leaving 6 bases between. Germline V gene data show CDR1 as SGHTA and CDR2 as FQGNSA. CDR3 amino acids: CASSLTRYEQYF. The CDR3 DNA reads TGTGCCAGCAGCTTAACGAGGTACGAGCAGTACTTC.

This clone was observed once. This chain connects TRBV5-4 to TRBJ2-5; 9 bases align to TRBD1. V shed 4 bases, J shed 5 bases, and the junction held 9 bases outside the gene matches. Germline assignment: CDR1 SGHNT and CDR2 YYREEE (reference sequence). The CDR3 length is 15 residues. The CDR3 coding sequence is TGTGCCAGCAGCGTCGGGACAGGGCCGGGGGAGACCCAGTACTTC. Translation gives CASSVGTGPGETQYF.

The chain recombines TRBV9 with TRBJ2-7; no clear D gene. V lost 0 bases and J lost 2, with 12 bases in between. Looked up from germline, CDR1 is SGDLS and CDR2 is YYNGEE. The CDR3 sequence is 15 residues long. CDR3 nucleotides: TGTGCCAGCAGCGTAGCTCCAGTAGCCACCTACGAGCAGTACTTC. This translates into CASSVAPVATYEQYF.

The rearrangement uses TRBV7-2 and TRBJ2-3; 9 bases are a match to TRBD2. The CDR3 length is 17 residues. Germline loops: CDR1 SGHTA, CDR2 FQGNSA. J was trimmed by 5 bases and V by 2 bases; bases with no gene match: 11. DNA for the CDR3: TGTGCCAGCAGCTTACTGCGCGGGGGGGCCACCGGAGATACGCAGTATTTT. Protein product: CASSLLRGGATGDTQYF.

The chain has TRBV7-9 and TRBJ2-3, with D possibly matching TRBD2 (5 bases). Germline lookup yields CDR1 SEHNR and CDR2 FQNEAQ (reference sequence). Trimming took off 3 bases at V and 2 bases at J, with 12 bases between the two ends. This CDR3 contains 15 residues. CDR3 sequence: CASSLRNGITDTQYF. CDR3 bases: TGTGCCAGCAGCTTGCGGAACGGGATCACAGATACGCAGTATTTT.

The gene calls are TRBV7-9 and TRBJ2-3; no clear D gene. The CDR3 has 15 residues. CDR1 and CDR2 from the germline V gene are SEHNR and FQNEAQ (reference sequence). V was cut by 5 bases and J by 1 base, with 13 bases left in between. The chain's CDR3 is CASSQRSRGTDTQYF. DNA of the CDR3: TGTGCCAGCAGCCAACGGAGTAGGGGCACAGATACGCAGTATTTT.

CDR3 bases: TGTGCCAGCAGCTTAGGGACTGTCGAAGATACGCAGTATTTT. Its protein is CASSLGTVEDTQYF. The chain has TRBV7-2 and TRBJ2-3; possible D gene TRBD2, 5 bases. The V gene lost 1 base and the J gene lost 5 bases, with 10 bases spanning the gap. Per germline, CDR1 SGHTA and CDR2 FQGNSA. The CDR3 consists of 14 residues.

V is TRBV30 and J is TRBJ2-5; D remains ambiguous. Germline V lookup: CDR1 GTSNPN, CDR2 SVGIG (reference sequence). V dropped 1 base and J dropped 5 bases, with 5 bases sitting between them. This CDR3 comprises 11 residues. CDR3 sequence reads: CAWSGSETQYF. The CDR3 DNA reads TGTGCCTGGAGTGGTAGTGAGACCCAGTACTTC.

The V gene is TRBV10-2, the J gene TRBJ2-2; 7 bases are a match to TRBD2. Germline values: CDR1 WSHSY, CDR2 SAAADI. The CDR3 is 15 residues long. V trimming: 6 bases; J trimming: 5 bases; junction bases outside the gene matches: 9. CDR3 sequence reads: CASSGGRDGTGELFF. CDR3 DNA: TGCGCCAGCAGCGGGGGGAGGGATGGGACCGGGGAGCTGTTTTTT.

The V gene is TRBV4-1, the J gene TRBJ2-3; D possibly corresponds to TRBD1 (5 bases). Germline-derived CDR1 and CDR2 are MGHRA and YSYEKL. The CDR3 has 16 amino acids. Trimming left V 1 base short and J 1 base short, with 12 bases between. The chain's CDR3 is CASSQGPGFGTDTQYF. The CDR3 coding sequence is TGCGCCAGCAGCCAAGGCCCAGGGTTTGGCACAGATACGCAGTATTTT.

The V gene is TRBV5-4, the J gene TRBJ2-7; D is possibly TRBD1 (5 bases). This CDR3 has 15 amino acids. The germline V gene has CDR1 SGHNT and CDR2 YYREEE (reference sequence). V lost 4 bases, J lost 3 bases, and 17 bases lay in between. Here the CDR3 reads CASSRGQGQVYEQYF. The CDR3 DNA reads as TGTGCCAGCAGCCGCGGACAAGGCCAGGTCTACGAGCAGTACTTC.

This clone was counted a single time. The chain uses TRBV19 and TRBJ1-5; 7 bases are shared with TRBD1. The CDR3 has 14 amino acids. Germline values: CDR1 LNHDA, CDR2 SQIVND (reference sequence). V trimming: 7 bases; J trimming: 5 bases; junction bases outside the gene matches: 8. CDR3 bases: TGTGCCAGTACCCGGGACAGATGGGATCAGCCCCAGCATTTT. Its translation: CASTRDRWDQPQHF.

For the CDR3, the DNA is TGTGCCAGCAGCCCCTTTAGCGGGGGCGATTCACCCCTCCACTTT. Amino acids: CASSPFSGGDSPLHF. The rearrangement joins TRBV7-9 to TRBJ1-6; possibly TRBD1 for D (6 bases). The CDR3 spans 15 residues. Germline loops: CDR1 SEHNR, CDR2 FQNEAQ (reference sequence). The V end lost 5 bases, the J end lost 8 bases, and 16 bases lay between the germline ends.

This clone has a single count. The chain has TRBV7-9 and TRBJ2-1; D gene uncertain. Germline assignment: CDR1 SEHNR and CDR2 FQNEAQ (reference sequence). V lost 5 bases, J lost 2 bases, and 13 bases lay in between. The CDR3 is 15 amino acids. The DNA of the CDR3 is TGTGCCAGCAGCAAAGACGGCGACCCCTACAATGAGCAGTTCTTC. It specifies CASSKDGDPYNEQFF.

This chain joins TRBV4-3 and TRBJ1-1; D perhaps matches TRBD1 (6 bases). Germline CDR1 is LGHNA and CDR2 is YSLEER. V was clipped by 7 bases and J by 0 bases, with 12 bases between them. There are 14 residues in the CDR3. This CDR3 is CASKPGQLNTEAFF. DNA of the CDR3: TGCGCCAGCAAACCAGGACAGCTGAACACTGAAGCTTTCTTT.